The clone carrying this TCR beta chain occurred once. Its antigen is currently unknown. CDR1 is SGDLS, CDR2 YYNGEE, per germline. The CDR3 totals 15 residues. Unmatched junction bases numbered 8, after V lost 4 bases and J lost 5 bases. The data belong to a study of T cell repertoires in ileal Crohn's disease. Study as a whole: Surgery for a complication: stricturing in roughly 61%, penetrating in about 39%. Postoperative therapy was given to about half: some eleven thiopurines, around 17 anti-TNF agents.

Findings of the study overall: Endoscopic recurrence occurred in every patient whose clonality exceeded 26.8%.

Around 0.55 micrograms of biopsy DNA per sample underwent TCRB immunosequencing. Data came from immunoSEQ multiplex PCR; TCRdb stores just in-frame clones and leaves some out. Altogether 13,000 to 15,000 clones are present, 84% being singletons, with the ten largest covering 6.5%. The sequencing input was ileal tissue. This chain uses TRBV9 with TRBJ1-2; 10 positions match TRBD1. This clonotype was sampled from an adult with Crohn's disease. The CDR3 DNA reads TGTGCCAGCAGCCCCCGGACAGGGGGATATTATGGCTACACCTTC. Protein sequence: CASSPRTGGYYGYTF.